This TCR beta chain was identified in a study of blood T cell repertoires in COVID-19. Study-level information: Sites in the United States, Italy and Spain provided acute and convalescent COVID-19 samples.

The assay was immunoSEQ multiplex PCR, and TCRdb's table has in-frame clones only and misses some. The sample includes 220,000 or so clones, 82% of them seen just once. CDR3 length: 14 residues. With 7 bases clipped from V and 1 base from J, the junction kept 4 bases outside the gene matches. Germline V gene sequence: CDR1 MNHEY, CDR2 SVGAGI. Seattle enrolled patients during active infection and tracked them longitudinally. Sequenced: peripheral blood. This clonotype was obtained from a woman over 75 with COVID-19, enrolled during active disease. The V gene is TRBV6-5, the J gene TRBJ1-1; TRBD1 agrees at 9 bases. This chain's CDR3 is CASTKTGGNTEAFF. CDR3 DNA sequence: TGTGCCAGCACCAAGACAGGGGGGAACACTGAAGCTTTCTTT.